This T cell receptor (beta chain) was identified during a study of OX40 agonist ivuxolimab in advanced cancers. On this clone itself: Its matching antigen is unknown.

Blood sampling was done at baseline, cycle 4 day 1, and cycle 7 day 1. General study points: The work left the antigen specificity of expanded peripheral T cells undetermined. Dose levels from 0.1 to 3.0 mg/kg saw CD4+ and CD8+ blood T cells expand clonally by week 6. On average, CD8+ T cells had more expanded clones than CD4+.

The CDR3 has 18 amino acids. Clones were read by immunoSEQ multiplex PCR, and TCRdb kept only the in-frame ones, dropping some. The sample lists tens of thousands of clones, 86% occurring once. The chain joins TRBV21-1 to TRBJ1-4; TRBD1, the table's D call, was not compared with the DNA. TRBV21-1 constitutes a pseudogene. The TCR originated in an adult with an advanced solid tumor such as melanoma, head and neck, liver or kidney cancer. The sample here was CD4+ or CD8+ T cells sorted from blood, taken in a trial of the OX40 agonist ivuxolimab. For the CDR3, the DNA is TGTGCCAGCAGCGCAGAAGGGACAGGGGGCCTAACTAATGAAAAACTGTTTTTT. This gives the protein CASSAEGTGGLTNEKLFF.